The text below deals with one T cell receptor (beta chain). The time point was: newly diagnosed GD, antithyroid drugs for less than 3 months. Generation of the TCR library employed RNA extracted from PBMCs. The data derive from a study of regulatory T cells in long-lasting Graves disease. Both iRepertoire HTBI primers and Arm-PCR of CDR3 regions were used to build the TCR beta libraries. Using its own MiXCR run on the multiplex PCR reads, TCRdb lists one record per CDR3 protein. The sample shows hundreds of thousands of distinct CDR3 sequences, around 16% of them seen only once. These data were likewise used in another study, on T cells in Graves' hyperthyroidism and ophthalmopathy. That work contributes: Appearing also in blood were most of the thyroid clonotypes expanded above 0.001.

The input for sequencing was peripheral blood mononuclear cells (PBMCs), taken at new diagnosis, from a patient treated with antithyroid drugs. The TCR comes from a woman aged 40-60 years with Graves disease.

CDR3 protein: CASSLGGLAESYEQYF. CDR3 nucleotide sequence: TGTGCCAGCAGCTTAGGTGGACTAGCGGAGTCCTACGAGCAGTACTTC. The rearrangement joins TRBV11-2 to TRBJ2-7; 10 bases map to TRBD2. The CDR3 loop spans 16 amino acids. The germline CDR1 and CDR2 sequences are SGHAT and FQNNGV. V lost 1 base to trimming and J lost 1 base; unmatched junction nucleotides: 4.